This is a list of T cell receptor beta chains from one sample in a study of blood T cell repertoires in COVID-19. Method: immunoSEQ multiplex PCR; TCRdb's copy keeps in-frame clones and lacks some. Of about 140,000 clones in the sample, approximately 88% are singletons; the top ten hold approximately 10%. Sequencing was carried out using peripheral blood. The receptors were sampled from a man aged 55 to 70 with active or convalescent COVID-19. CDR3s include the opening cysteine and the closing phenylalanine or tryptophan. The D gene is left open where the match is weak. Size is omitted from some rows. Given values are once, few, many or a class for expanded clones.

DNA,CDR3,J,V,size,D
TGTGCCAGCAGCCATAACAGGGGCAATCAGCCCCAGCATTTT,CASSHNRGNQPQHF,TRBJ1-5,TRBV7-2,-,-
TGTGCCATTGGACAGGCCTCCTACGAGCAGTACTTC,CAIGQASYEQYF,TRBJ2-7,TRBV28,-,TRBD1
TGTGCCAGCAGTTACCGGCCAGGGTTCAACGAGCAGTACTTC,CASSYRPGFNEQYF,TRBJ2-7,TRBV6-5,-,-
TGTGCCAGCAGCGGCGGCCCGGGGGGCTCCTACAATGAGCAGTTCTTC,CASSGGPGGSYNEQFF,TRBJ2-1,TRBV11-3,few,TRBD2
TGTGCCAGCAGCCAAGGGATTTCGACAGGAGAATCTGGGGCCAACGTCCTGACTTTC,CASSQGISTGESGANVLTF,TRBJ2-6,TRBV3-1/TRBV3-2,-,-
TGCGCCAGCAGCCGCACGACCCCACAGCGGTATTACAATGAGCAGTTCTTC,CASSRTTPQRYYNEQFF,TRBJ2-1,TRBV4-1,once,-
TGTGCCAGTAGTATAACTAGCGGGGCCCGCTACGAGCAGTACTTC,CASSITSGARYEQYF,TRBJ2-7,TRBV19,-,TRBD2
TGTGCCAGTAGTCCACTAGCGCACAACACCGGGGAGCTGTTTTTT,CASSPLAHNTGELFF,TRBJ2-2,TRBV19,once,TRBD2
TGTGCCAGCAGCTTAACGAGCGGGAGAAGAGATACGCAGTATTTT,CASSLTSGRRDTQYF,TRBJ2-3,TRBV7-3,-,TRBD2
TGTGCCAGCAGCTTAGCGAGTCCAGGGACAGGGGTTTTAGGACTGTTTTTT,CASSLASPGTGVLGLFF,TRBJ1-4,TRBV7-8,-,TRBD1
TGTGCCAGCACCCCGGGGGGGGCCAAGACCCAGTACTTC,CASTPGGAKTQYF,TRBJ2-5,TRBV5-6,-,TRBD2
TGTGCCAGCAGTGCCTCCAACGTCCTGACTTTC,CASSASNVLTF,TRBJ2-6,TRBV25-1,once,-
TGTGCCAGCAGCCCCCCCGACGCGGCTCGCAATCAGCCCCAGCATTTT,CASSPPDAARNQPQHF,TRBJ1-5,TRBV7-6,-,-
TGTGCCAGCAGCTGGGCAGAGGGGGCCGGAACTGAAGCTTTCTTT,CASSWAEGAGTEAFF,TRBJ1-1,TRBV5-5,-,TRBD1
TGTGCCAGCAGCCAGGACAGGGGACGATCAATGAACACTGAAGCTTTCTTT,CASSQDRGRSMNTEAFF,TRBJ1-1,TRBV7-9,-,TRBD1
TGTGCCAGCAGGCCGACTAGCGGGAGGGCCGTTGAGCAGTTCTTC,CASRPTSGRAVEQFF,TRBJ2-1,TRBV2,-,TRBD2
TGTGCCAGCAGCCACAGGGCTAGCGGGAGGCCCTACAATGAGCAGTTCTTC,CASSHRASGRPYNEQFF,TRBJ2-1,TRBV14,once,TRBD2
TGTGCCAGCAGCTTTGCCGGGACAGACCAAGAGACCCAGTACTTC,CASSFAGTDQETQYF,TRBJ2-5,TRBV7-6,-,TRBD1
TGTGCCAGCAGCCCTCCAGGGGTGAACACTGAAGCTTTCTTT,CASSPPGVNTEAFF,TRBJ1-1,TRBV7-2,-,-
TGTGCCAGCAGCCCGGGGTCAACTAATGAAAAACTGTTTTTT,CASSPGSTNEKLFF,TRBJ1-4,TRBV3-1/TRBV3-2,-,-
TGTGCCAGCAGCCAAGTTGGGAGTTCACCCCTCCACTTT,CASSQVGSSPLHF,TRBJ1-6,TRBV3-1/TRBV3-2,-,-
TGCGCCAGCAGGACAGGGGGAAGCAATCAGCCCCAGCATTTT,CASRTGGSNQPQHF,TRBJ1-5,TRBV10-2,-,TRBD1
TGTGCCAGCAGCCCGGGACTAGCGGGAGTAGCCAAAAACATTCAGTACTTC,CASSPGLAGVAKNIQYF,TRBJ2-4,TRBV3-1/TRBV3-2,-,TRBD2
TGTGCCAGCAGTTACTCGCGGGGTTCCTACGAGCAGTACTTC,CASSYSRGSYEQYF,TRBJ2-7,TRBV6-5,-,-
TGTGCCAGTAGTATCACGGACTATGGCTACACCTTC,CASSITDYGYTF,TRBJ1-2,TRBV19,-,-
TGTGCCAGCAGCCGACGACTAGCGCAGACCTACGAGCAGTACTTC,CASSRRLAQTYEQYF,TRBJ2-7,TRBV5-5,-,TRBD2
TGTGCCAGCAGCGTTTACAGGGAGTCCTACGAGCAGTACTTC,CASSVYRESYEQYF,TRBJ2-7,TRBV9,once,-
TGTGCCAGCTCACCGGACAGGGGGTTAAACGAAAAACTGTTTTTT,CASSPDRGLNEKLFF,TRBJ1-4,TRBV18,-,TRBD1
TGTGCCAGCAGCTTGGTCAGGACAGATACGCAGTATTTT,CASSLVRTDTQYF,TRBJ2-3,TRBV5-6,-,-
TGTGCCATCAGTGAGTCGAGGGCCTCTGGGGATACGCAGTATTTT,CAISESRASGDTQYF,TRBJ2-3,TRBV10-3,-,-
TGTGCCACCCGACAGGGCGCGAACACCGGGGAGCTGTTTTTT,CATRQGANTGELFF,TRBJ2-2,TRBV24-1,-,TRBD1
TGTGCCAGCAGCCAAGGGGGCAGGCAGACTTTCTTT,CASSQGGRQTFF,TRBJ1-1,TRBV3-1/TRBV3-2,-,-
TGTGCCAGCAGTGATGGGGCCCGGACAAATAATTCACCCCTCCACTTT,CASSDGARTNNSPLHF,TRBJ1-6,TRBV2,-,-
TGTGCCAGCAGTCAGACAGACAATGAGCAGTTCTTC,CASSQTDNEQFF,TRBJ2-1,TRBV6-2/TRBV6-3,-,-
TGTGCCAGCAGTTTTCGGACAGGGTGGGATCAGCCCCAGCATTTT,CASSFRTGWDQPQHF,TRBJ1-5,TRBV5-6,-,TRBD1
TGTGCCACCAGTGATTTGGTAGCGGGAGCCGCAGATACGCAGTATTTT,CATSDLVAGAADTQYF,TRBJ2-3,TRBV24-1,-,TRBD2
TGCAGTGCTGGGGGGGGACAGGACCTTCTCTTT,CSAGGGQDLLF,TRBJ1-1,TRBV20-1,-,TRBD1